This TCR beta chain was sequenced for a study of blood T cell repertoires in COVID-19. Overall study: Samples taken during acute and convalescent COVID-19 were collected in the United States, Italy and Spain.

Trimming pared 6 bases from V and 1 base from J, leaving 10 bases between. The V gene's germline CDR1 is SGHNT and CDR2 YENEEA. This CDR3 is 14 amino acids long. The repertoire was sequenced with immunoSEQ multiplex PCR; TCRdb's copy has only in-frame clones and lacks some. The sample has 150,000 to 200,000 clones; 80% to 90% are singletons. The chain joins TRBV11-3 to TRBJ1-3; TRBD1 is a possible D gene (6 bases). Sequencing was done on a sample of peripheral blood. This sequence was found in a human donor with active or convalescent COVID-19. The donor label of this sample is uncertain. In nucleotides, the CDR3 is TGTGCCAGCAGTCTCGGGACATCTGGAAACACCATATATTTT. This translates into CASSLGTSGNTIYF.